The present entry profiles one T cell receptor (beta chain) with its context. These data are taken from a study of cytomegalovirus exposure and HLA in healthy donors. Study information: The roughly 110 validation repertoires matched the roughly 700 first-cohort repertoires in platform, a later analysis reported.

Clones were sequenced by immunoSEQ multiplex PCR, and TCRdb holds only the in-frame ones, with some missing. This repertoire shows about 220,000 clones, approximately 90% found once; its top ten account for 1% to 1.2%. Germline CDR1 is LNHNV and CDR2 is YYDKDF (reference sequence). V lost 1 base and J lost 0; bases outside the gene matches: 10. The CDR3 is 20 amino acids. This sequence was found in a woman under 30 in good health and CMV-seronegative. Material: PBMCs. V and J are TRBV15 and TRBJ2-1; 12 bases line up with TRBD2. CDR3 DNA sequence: TGTGCCACCAGCAGAGGCCCGGGACTAGCGGGTCATAGCTCCTACAATGAGCAGTTCTTC. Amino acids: CATSRGPGLAGHSSYNEQFF.